Below are 5 T cell receptor beta chains sequenced from a single sample in a study of cytomegalovirus exposure and HLA in healthy donors. Both 60 Vbeta primers and 13 Jbeta primers went into the PCR. Profiled with immunoSEQ multiplex PCR; TCRdb holds only in-frame clones, not every one. The sample includes around 110,000 clones, less than 85% of them seen just once. Sequences were obtained from PBMCs. The source is a man in his sixties in good health and CMV-seronegative.

The J gene is TRBJ2-3, the V gene TRBV7-2, with 11 bases matching TRBD2. The trim removed 5 bases at V and 6 bases at J, leaving 7 bases unmatched. The germline CDR1 and CDR2 sequences are SGHTA and FQGNSA. This CDR3 spans 15 amino acids. The CDR3 DNA reads as TGTGCCAGCAGCCCTAGCGGGGGGCGCTTGGATACGCAGTATTTT. Protein product: CASSPSGGRLDTQYF. The whole variable domain, filled in from reference TRBV7-2 and TRBJ2-3, reads GAGVSQSPSNKVTEKGKDVELRCDPISGHTALYWYRQSLGQGLEFLIYFQGNSAPDKSGLPSDRFSAERTGGSVSTLTIQRTQQEDSAVYLCASSPSGGRLDTQYFGPGTRLTVL.

The chain employs TRBV6-5 and TRBJ2-3; a possible D gene is TRBD2 (5 bases). V lost 8 bases to trimming and J lost 6 bases, with 18 bases between them. Germline V gene lookup returns CDR1 MNHEY and CDR2 SVGAGI. The CDR3 covers 14 residues. The CDR3 sequence: CASGWETLLDTQYF. The CDR3 nucleotides are TGTGCCAGCGGGTGGGAGACTCTACTGGATACGCAGTATTTT.

The chain couples TRBV6-5 to TRBJ1-4; weak D call: TRBD1 (6 bases). Trimming pared 4 bases from V and 7 bases from J, leaving 16 bases between. The CDR3 loop spans 15 amino acids. Germline values: CDR1 MNHEY, CDR2 SVGAGI. The CDR3 spells CASSSQGLVGEKLFF. The DNA of the CDR3 is TGTGCCAGCAGTTCTCAGGGGTTAGTTGGTGAAAAACTGTTTTTT.

The V call is TRBV27, the J call TRBJ2-3; 7 bases fit TRBD1. The CDR3 covers 15 residues. V lost 8 bases to trimming and J lost 4 bases; unmatched junction nucleotides: 12. Germline CDR1 and CDR2: MNHEY and SMNVEV (reference sequence). The chain's CDR3 is CASSRDSIRADTQYF. The CDR3 DNA reads TGTGCCAGCTCAAGGGACAGCATTAGAGCAGATACGCAGTATTTT.

The chain carries TRBV5-5 and TRBJ2-7; TRBD2 agrees at 8 bases. This CDR3 comprises 15 residues. CDR1 is SGHKS and CDR2 is YYEKEE in the germline V gene (reference sequence). Trimming cost V 4 bases and J 0 bases; bases outside gene matches: 6. The CDR3 reads CASSLSGASSYEQYV. CDR3 bases: TGTGCCAGCAGCCTTAGCGGGGCGAGCTCCTACGAGCAGTACGTC.